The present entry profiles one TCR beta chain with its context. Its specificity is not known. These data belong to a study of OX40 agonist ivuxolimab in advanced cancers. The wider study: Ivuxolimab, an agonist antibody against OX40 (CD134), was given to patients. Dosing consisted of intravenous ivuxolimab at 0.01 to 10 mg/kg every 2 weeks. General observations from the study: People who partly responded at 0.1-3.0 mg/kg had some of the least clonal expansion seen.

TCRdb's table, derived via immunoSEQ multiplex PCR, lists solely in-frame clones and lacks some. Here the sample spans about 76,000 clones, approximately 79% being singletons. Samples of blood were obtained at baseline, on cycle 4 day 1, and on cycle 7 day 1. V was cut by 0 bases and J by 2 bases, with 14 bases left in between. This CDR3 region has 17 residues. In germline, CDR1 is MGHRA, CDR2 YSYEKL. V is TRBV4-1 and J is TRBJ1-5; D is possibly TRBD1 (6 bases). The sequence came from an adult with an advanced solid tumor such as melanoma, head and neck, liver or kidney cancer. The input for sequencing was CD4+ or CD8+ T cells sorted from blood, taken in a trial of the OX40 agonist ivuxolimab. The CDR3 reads CASSQDLGGQGNQPQHF. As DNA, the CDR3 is TGCGCCAGCAGCCAAGACCTTGGGGGCCAGGGCAATCAGCCCCAGCATTTT.